This TCR beta chain was sequenced for a study of cytomegalovirus exposure and HLA in healthy donors. Study results and caveats: TCR beta sequences reportedly predicted the HLA-A and HLA-B alleles of most subjects accurately. The authors considered a cluster of highly shared sequence variants likely to be a sequencing artifact. Apparent HLA restriction characterized most CMV-associated TCR beta chains in a later analysis.

PCR used 60 Vbeta primers and 13 Jbeta primers. Sequencing used immunoSEQ multiplex PCR; TCRdb keeps in-frame clones, though not all of them. The sample has roughly 240,000 clones; roughly 78% are singletons. On this clone itself: Its antigen remains unknown.

The CDR3 has 13 residues. Germline assignment: CDR1 SNHLY and CDR2 FYNNEI. V gave up 7 bases and J gave up 7 bases, with 14 bases separating them. The rearrangement uses TRBV2 and TRBJ2-1; the D gene is possibly TRBD2 (6 bases). The material sequenced was PBMCs. The TCR sequence derives from a boy aged 5-17 years in good health and CMV-seronegative. This CDR3 is CASTLEEGNEQFF. The DNA for the CDR3 is TGTGCCAGCACCCTAGAGGAGGGTAATGAGCAGTTCTTC.